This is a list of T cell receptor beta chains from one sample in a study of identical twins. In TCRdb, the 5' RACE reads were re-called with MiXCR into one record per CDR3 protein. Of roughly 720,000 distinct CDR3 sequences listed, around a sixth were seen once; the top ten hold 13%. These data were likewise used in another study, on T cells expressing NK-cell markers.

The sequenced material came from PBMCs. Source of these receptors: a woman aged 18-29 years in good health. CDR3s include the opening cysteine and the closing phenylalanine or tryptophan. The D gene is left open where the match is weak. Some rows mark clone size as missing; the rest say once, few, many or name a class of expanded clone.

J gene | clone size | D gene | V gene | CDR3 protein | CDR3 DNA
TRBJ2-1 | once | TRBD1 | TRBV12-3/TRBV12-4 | CASAGTGYNEQFF | TGTGCCAGCGCCGGGACAGGGTACAATGAGCAGTTCTTC
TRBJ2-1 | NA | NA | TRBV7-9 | CASSSLLGSSYNEQFF | TGTGCCAGCAGCTCCTTACTTGGGAGCTCCTACAATGAGCAGTTCTTC
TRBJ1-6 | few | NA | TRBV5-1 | CASSPDGYNSPLHF | TGCGCCAGCAGCCCGGACGGCTATAATTCACCCCTCCACTTT
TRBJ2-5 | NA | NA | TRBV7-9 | CASSTIETQYF | TGTGCCAGCAGCACCATAGAGACCCAGTACTTC
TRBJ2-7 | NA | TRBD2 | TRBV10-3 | CAISAGETYEQYF | TGTGCCATCTCAGCGGGAGAAACCTACGAGCAGTACTTC
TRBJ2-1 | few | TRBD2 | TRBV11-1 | CASSFPSGRASASREQFF | TGTGCCAGCAGCTTCCCCAGCGGGAGGGCCTCAGCCTCTCGCGAGCAGTTCTTC
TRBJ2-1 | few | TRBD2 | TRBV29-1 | CSVWRTSGEQFF | TGCAGCGTTTGGAGGACTAGCGGTGAGCAGTTCTTC
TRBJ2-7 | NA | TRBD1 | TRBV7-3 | CASSLSGQGADEQYF | TGTGCCAGCAGCTTATCGGGACAGGGGGCCGACGAGCAGTACTTC
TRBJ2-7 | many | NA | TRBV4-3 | CASSQDLLGTYEQYF | TGCGCCAGCAGCCAAGACCTTCTTGGGACCTACGAGCAGTACTTC
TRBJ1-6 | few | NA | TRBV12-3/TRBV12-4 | CASSAWRSLHF | TGTGCCAGCAGCGCTTGGCGGTCCCTCCACTTT
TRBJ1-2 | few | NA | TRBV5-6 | CASSSDTTRIF | TGTGCCAGCAGCTCGGACACAACACGAATCTTC
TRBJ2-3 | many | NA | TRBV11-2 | CASSLDLTDTQYF | TGTGCCAGCAGCTTAGATTTGACAGATACGCAGTATTTT
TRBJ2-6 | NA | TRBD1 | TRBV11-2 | CASSLTGTGSSGANVLTF | TGTGCCAGCAGCTTAACCGGGACAGGGTCCTCTGGGGCCAACGTCCTGACTTTC
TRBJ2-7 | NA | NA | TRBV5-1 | CASSAGRLEYF | TGCGCCAGCAGCGCCGGCCGGCTGGAGTACTTC
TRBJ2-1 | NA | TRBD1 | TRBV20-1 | CSARARTGEAYNEQFF | TGCAGTGCTAGAGCTCGGACAGGGGAAGCCTACAATGAGCAGTTCTTC
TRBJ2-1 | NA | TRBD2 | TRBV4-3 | CASSQGLAGIYEQFF | TGCGCCAGCAGCCAGGGACTAGCGGGAATCTATGAGCAGTTCTTC